This entry features one T cell receptor (beta chain) sequence. This clone was observed a single time. Its antigen is currently not known. The input lacks base qualities; no much larger clone sits a single base away. The sample originates from a study of PD-1 blockade in classical Hodgkin lymphoma (dated by TCRdb to 2020 to 2022). The study in broad terms: Nivolumab dosing was 3 mg/kg intravenously every 2 weeks, continuing until either disease progression or unacceptable toxicity. To define a peripheral blood immune signature of response to PD-1 blockade in classical Hodgkin lymphoma, the study combined TCR beta sequencing with CyTOF.

V lost 4 bases and J lost 1 base, and the count of bases not matched to a germline gene is 11. The CDR3 covers 17 residues, taking in both the cysteine and the phenylalanine. Kept here is only the CDR3 DNA, which spans 51 bases and is read in frame from base 1. CDR1 and CDR2, per the germline V gene, are SGHAT and FQNNGV. Genomic DNA was isolated using the Qiagen DNeasy kit from unsorted PBMCs as well as from negatively selected CD4+ and CD8+ fractions. TCR beta CDR3 regions were subjected to amplification by immunoSEQ multiplex PCR with primers that anneal to V and J segments. A synthetic immune receptor repertoire was used to minimize amplification bias, and any remaining bias was removed computationally after sequencing. Per the original workflow: Repertoire diversity was quantified as the Shannon entropy index using custom Python scripts. Unsorted, CD4+ and CD8+ repertoires were analyzed separately, except for combined analyses in which CD4+ and CD8+ sequences were merged in silico. Clonal expansion was defined as a frequency increase of at least 2-fold after treatment compared with C1D1, and clones undetected at baseline were assigned a pseudocount of 0.5. Clones with 0 or 1 copy at C1D1 were classified as singleton clones, and clones with 2 or more copies were classified as non-singleton clones. By matching protein sequences in sorted samples from the same patient, clones expanded in unsorted samples were annotated as CD4+, CD8+ or unknown. Wilcoxon tests were applied to paired samples to test diversity changes from C1D1 to C4D1. This immuneACCESS table, as held by TCRdb, lists in-frame sequences with V and J called but not all clones. Of the missing ones, under half trace to an unresolved V gene in checked studies; the others have no known cause. V and J calls and clone size follow that table, whereas D and trimming were derived from the DNA. In this sample the table shows roughly 24,000 clones, around 82% of which occur a single time. The top ten hold about 18% of the sample.

The full study reports these points: Lower diversity was seen in patients whose nivolumab began less than 1 year after ASCT, and these patients were left out of later analyses so that immune reconstitution would not confound the results. A significant rise by C4D1 was seen in CD4+ but not CD8+ TCR diversity (p=0.0027 vs p=0.16), with the rise being most apparent in complete responders (p=0.02). Baseline TCR diversity was reported to be lower in newly diagnosed patients than in healthy donors, and even lower in relapsed/refractory patients. Trial patients with a complete response had baseline diversity similar to that of newly diagnosed patients, while partial responders and progressors had significantly lower diversity. The study was restricted to a single clinical trial cohort, and the causes of repertoire differences, possibly disease activity or prior therapy, were left undefined.

The time point label for this specimen denotes: cycle 2 day 1 (C2D1) of nivolumab. Relapse after autologous stem cell transplantation had occurred in all trial patients, and cohorts A, B and C were distinguished by prior brentuximab vedotin exposure. A total of more than 55 patients with relapsed/refractory classical Hodgkin lymphoma made up the trial cohort, and each patient's best overall response was complete response, partial response or progressive disease. In the multi-cohort phase II CheckMate 205 trial, trial patients received single-agent nivolumab. An independent review committee assessed best overall response by applying the 2007 International Working Group response criteria. Trial PBMCs were collected just before the start of nivolumab (C1D1) and during therapy at cycle 2 day 1 and cycle 4 day 1. Peripheral blood was collected in 8 mL Vacutainer Cell Preparation Tubes, from which PBMCs were isolated by centrifugation and then cryopreserved.

The sequence was collected from a human donor with classical Hodgkin lymphoma. Recombination joined TRBV11-2 with TRBJ2-7; 9 middle bases align to TRBD2. Specimen: peripheral blood mononuclear cells (PBMCs), collected before the second cycle of nivolumab. The nucleotide sequence is given as TGTGCCAGCAGCTGGGGAAGCGGGGGGTCGCGTTCCTACGAGCAGTACTTC. The resulting protein is CASSWGSGGSRSYEQYF. The CDR3, completed at both ends by the reference TRBV11-2 and TRBJ2-7 genes, gives the full variable domain EAGVAQSPRYKIIEKRQSVAFWCNPISGHATLYWYQQILGQGPKLLIQFQNNGVVDDSQLPKDRFSAERLKGVDSTLKIQPAKLEDSAVYLCASSWGSGGSRSYEQYFGPGTRLTVT.